The clone carrying this T cell receptor beta chain was seen at least ten times. This CDR3 contains 18 residues. Looked up from germline, CDR1 is LGHNT and CDR2 is FRNRAP. The V segment lost 1 base and the J segment 2 bases; nucleotides outside the gene matches: 10. Using immunoSEQ multiplex PCR, the repertoire was profiled, and TCRdb retains in-frame clones only, with some absent. The table shows under 250,000 clones, with more than 80% occurring only once. This sample stems from a study of blood T cell repertoires in COVID-19. The rearrangement joins TRBV12-5 to TRBJ2-7, with 11 nucleotides matching TRBD2. The TCR was taken from a human donor in a cohort sampled during active COVID-19. The specimen was peripheral blood. Written as DNA, the CDR3 is TGTGCTAGTGGTTTGGCCCTATGGACTAGCGGGTTTCCCTACGAGCAGTACTTC. Its translation is CASGLALWTSGFPYEQYF.